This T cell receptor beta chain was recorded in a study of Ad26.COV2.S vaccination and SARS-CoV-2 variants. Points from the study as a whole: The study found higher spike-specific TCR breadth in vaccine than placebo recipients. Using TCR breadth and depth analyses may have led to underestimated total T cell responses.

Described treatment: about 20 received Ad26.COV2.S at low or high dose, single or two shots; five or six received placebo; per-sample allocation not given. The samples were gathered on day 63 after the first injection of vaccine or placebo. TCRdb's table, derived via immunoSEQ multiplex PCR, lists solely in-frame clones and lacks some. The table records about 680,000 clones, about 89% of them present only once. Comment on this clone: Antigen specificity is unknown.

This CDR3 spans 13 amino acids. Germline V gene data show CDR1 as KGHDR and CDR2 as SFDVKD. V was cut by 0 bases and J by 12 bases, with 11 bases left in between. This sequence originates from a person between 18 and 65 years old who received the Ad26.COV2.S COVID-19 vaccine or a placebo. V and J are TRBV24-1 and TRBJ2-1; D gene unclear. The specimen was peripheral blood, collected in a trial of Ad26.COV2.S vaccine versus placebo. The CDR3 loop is CATSDLLVGAQFF. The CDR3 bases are TGTGCCACCAGTGATTTGCTCGTCGGAGCGCAGTTCTTC.